Listed below are T cell receptor beta chains from one sample, sequenced in a study of cytomegalovirus exposure and HLA in healthy donors. The table came from immunoSEQ multiplex PCR; TCRdb's copy has only in-frame clones and leaves some out. The repertoire consists of fewer than 150,000 clones, with around 67% occurring once and the leading ten covering 4.1%. Sequencing used PBMCs. All receptors derive from a woman aged 40 to 50 in good health and CMV-seronegative. Both conserved end residues are part of each CDR3. The D gene is left open where the match is weak. Some rows have no size entry. The others give once, few or many, or a class for an expanded clone.

DNA	CDR3	V	size	D	J
TGCGCCAGTTCGGCGACTGTAAGTTCCTATGGCTACACCTTC	CASSATVSSYGYTF	TRBV10-2	.	.	TRBJ1-2
TGTGCCAGTAGTCCCCCAAAGATCCCGGGGTCTCAATATAATTCACCCCTCCACTTT	CASSPPKIPGSQYNSPLHF	TRBV19	.	.	TRBJ1-6
TGTGCCAGCAGCTTCGCCGGGGAGCTGTTTTTT	CASSFAGELFF	TRBV6-1	few	.	TRBJ2-2
TGCAGCGTTGAGGCGGGGACTAACTCCTACGAGCAGTACTTC	CSVEAGTNSYEQYF	TRBV29-1	.	TRBD2	TRBJ2-7
TGTGCCAGCAGCTTAGGTCCAGGGCGGCTAAGTGGCTACACCTTC	CASSLGPGRLSGYTF	TRBV7-9	once	.	TRBJ1-2
TGTGCCAGCAGCTTGGTTCTAGCGGGAGACGAGACCCAGTACTTC	CASSLVLAGDETQYF	TRBV5-6	.	TRBD2	TRBJ2-5
TGTGCCACCACGGACAGAGACAATGAGCAGTTCTTC	CATTDRDNEQFF	TRBV10-3	.	.	TRBJ2-1
TGTGCCAGCAGCGCGTTAACCTCTCAAGAGACCCAGTACTTC	CASSALTSQETQYF	TRBV11-2	.	.	TRBJ2-5
TGTGCCAGCAGCTTAGTTTTCGCGACTGCAGCTTTCTTT	CASSLVFATAAFF	TRBV11-2	.	.	TRBJ1-1
TGTGCCAGTAGTATACGGGGGGCGACCTATGGCTACACCTTC	CASSIRGATYGYTF	TRBV19	.	.	TRBJ1-2
TGTGCCAGCAGTGACTTCTCAGGGGTAGCCAAAAACATTCAGTACTTC	CASSDFSGVAKNIQYF	TRBV6-4	.	.	TRBJ2-4
TGCGCCAGCAGCTTGGCCTCAGATACGCAGTATTTT	CASSLASDTQYF	TRBV5-1	.	.	TRBJ2-3
TGTGCCATTACCGATACATCGAACACTGAAGCTTTCTTT	CAITDTSNTEAFF	TRBV19	once	.	TRBJ1-1
TGCGCCAGCAGCCAAGTTAATCCTCTATACACCGGGGAGCTGTTTTTT	CASSQVNPLYTGELFF	TRBV4-1	once	.	TRBJ2-2
TGTGCCAGCAGTGGGAGTGAGCAGTTCTTC	CASSGSEQFF	TRBV25-1	.	.	TRBJ2-1
TGCAGCGTCAAGGGAGCAAGTCAGCCCCAGCATTTT	CSVKGASQPQHF	TRBV29-1	.	.	TRBJ1-5
TGTGCCAGCAGCGTCGACAGCTCCCTCTATGGCTACACCTTC	CASSVDSSLYGYTF	TRBV7-3	.	.	TRBJ1-2
TGTGCCAGCAGCCAAGCAATAGACGCGGGGGAGAACACCATATATTTT	CASSQAIDAGENTIYF	TRBV5-4	few	.	TRBJ1-3
TGTGCCAGCAGTTACCACGAAAGCGCGGGGTTTCCGCAGTATTTT	CASSYHESAGFPQYF	TRBV6-5	.	.	TRBJ2-3
TGCGCCAGCAGCCAAGAACCCCAGGGGTTCTACGAGCAGTACTTC	CASSQEPQGFYEQYF	TRBV4-3	.	.	TRBJ2-7
TGTGCCAGCGTGGGCCAGGGAGATACGCAGTATTTT	CASVGQGDTQYF	TRBV6-6	.	.	TRBJ2-3
TGCAGCGCAACAGGACAGGGCGATCAGCCCCAGCATTTT	CSATGQGDQPQHF	TRBV29-1	.	TRBD1	TRBJ1-5
TGTGCCTGGAGTGTACTACAGACCCAGTACTTC	CAWSVLQTQYF	TRBV30	.	.	TRBJ2-5
TGCGCCAGCAGTGAGCCCACCGGGGGGGGGCACTACAATGAGCAGTTCTTC	CASSEPTGGGHYNEQFF	TRBV10-1	few	TRBD2	TRBJ2-1
TGTGCCAGCGATGGGATACTAGCGGGAGGGATTTCTAATGAGCAGTTCTTC	CASDGILAGGISNEQFF	TRBV2	.	TRBD2	TRBJ2-1
TGCGCCAGCAGCTCAACTAGCGGGAGTACAGATACGCAGTATTTT	CASSSTSGSTDTQYF	TRBV5-1	.	TRBD2	TRBJ2-3
TGTGCCAGCAGCCTAAACAGGGGTTACAATGAGCAGTTCTTC	CASSLNRGYNEQFF	TRBV5-4	.	TRBD1	TRBJ2-1
TGCAGCGTCGGGACAGGGGGCTATGGCTACACCTTC	CSVGTGGYGYTF	TRBV29-1	once	TRBD1	TRBJ1-2
TGCGCCAGCAGCCAAGATTGGGCGGGAGGCCTAAACAATGAGCAGTTCTTC	CASSQDWAGGLNNEQFF	TRBV4-3	once	TRBD2	TRBJ2-1
TGTGCCAGTAGCAGGGGACAGGGGTTTAAAGAGACCCAGTACTTC	CASSRGQGFKETQYF	TRBV19	.	TRBD1	TRBJ2-5
TGTGCCAGCAGCCTCCACCTGGGGGGAGACACCGGGGAGCTGTTTTTT	CASSLHLGGDTGELFF	TRBV4-2	few	.	TRBJ2-2
TGTGCCAGCAGTTTCGCGCCCCCATCCCGCCTGCAGTACTTC	CASSFAPPSRLQYF	TRBV28	.	.	TRBJ2-7
TGTGCCAGCAGCGTAGGGGGACAGGGAAAAGAGACCCAGTACTTC	CASSVGGQGKETQYF	TRBV9	.	TRBD1	TRBJ2-5
TGTGCCAGCAGTTACTCCTTAGCGGGAGGGAACACCGGGGAGCTGTTTTTT	CASSYSLAGGNTGELFF	TRBV28	few	TRBD2	TRBJ2-2
TGTGCCAGCCTTGGACAGCTTACTAAGGAGCAGTACTTC	CASLGQLTKEQYF	TRBV25-1	.	.	TRBJ2-5
TGCAGCGTAGAGGACAGGGATAAGGGCGGCTACACCTTC	CSVEDRDKGGYTF	TRBV29-1	once	TRBD1	TRBJ1-2
TGTGCCAGCACAACCTCGAGGAGCTCCTACAATGAGCAGTTCTTC	CASTTSRSSYNEQFF	TRBV6-5	.	.	TRBJ2-1
TGTGCCAGCAGCCAAGGGACAGTAAACACTGAAGCTTTCTTT	CASSQGTVNTEAFF	TRBV7-2	.	TRBD1	TRBJ1-1
TGTGCCAGCTCTCAGTTGGGGGGGGGCCACAATGAGCAGTTCTTC	CASSQLGGGHNEQFF	TRBV18	.	.	TRBJ2-1
TGTGCCAGCAGTGAACGGGCTAGCGGGTCCTACAATGAGCAGTTCTTC	CASSERASGSYNEQFF	TRBV2	few	TRBD2	TRBJ2-1
TGTGCCAGCTCACCAACCTCCCTAGCGGCCTCCTACAATGAGCAGTTCTTC	CASSPTSLAASYNEQFF	TRBV18	few	TRBD2	TRBJ2-1
TGTGCCAGCAGCCCGGACAGCTCAATGCTCCGCTACACCTTC	CASSPDSSMLRYTF	TRBV7-9	.	.	TRBJ1-2
TGTGCCAGGGTGTGGCGGGATAGCAATCAGCCCCAGCATTTT	CARVWRDSNQPQHF	TRBV6-5	.	.	TRBJ1-5
TGTGCCAGCAGCCAGACAGGGAAGGGCACTGAAGCTTTCTTT	CASSQTGKGTEAFF	TRBV28	.	TRBD1	TRBJ1-1
TGTGCCAGCAGGGGCGGGGGGGACTATGGCTACACCTTC	CASRGGGDYGYTF	TRBV27	.	.	TRBJ1-2
TGTGCCAGCAGCGTAGGTCTAAGCGGGGGGAACACCGGGGAGCTGTTTTTT	CASSVGLSGGNTGELFF	TRBV9	.	TRBD2	TRBJ2-2